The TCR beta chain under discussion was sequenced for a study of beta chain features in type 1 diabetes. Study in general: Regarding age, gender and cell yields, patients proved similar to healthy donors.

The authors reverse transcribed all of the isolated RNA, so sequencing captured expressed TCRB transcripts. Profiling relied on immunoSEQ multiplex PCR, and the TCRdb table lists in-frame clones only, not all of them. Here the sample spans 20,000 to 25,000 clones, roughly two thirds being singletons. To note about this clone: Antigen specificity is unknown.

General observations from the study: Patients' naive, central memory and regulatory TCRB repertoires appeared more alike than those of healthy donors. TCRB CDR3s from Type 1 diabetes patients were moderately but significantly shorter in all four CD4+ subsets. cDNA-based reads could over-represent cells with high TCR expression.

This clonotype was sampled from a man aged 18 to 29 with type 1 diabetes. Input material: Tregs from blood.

The CDR3: CASSAEQGGEAFF. CDR3 nucleotides: TGTGCCAGCAGCGCTGAACAGGGTGGTGAAGCTTTCTTT. The chain links TRBV2 to TRBJ1-1, with D perhaps TRBD1 (6 bases). CDR1 is SNHLY and CDR2 is FYNNEI in the germline V gene. V was pared by 6 bases and J by 7 bases, with 15 bases between. This CDR3 region has 13 residues.